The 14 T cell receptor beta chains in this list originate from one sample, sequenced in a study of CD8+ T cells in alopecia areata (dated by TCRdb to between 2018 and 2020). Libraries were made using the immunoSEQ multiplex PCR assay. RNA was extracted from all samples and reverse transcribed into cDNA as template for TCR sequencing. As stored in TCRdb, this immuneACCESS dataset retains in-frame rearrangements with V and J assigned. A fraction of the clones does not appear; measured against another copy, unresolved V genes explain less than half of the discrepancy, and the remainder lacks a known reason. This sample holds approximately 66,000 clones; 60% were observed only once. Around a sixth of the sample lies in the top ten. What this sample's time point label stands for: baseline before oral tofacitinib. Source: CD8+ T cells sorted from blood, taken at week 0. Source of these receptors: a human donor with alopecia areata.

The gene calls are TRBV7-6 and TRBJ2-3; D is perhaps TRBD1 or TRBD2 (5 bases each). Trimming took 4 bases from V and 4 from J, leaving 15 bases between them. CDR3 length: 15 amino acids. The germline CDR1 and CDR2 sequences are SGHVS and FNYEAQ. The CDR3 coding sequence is TGTGCCAGCAGCTCCAGACTCTGGGACGCAGATACGCAGTATTTT. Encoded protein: CASSSRLWDADTQYF.

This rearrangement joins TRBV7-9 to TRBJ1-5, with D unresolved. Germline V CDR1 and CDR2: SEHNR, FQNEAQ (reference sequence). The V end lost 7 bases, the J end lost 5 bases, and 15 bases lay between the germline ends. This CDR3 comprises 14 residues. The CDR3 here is CASNIPLRHQPQHF. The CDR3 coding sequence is TGTGCCAGCAACATTCCCCTACGCCATCAGCCCCAGCATTTT.

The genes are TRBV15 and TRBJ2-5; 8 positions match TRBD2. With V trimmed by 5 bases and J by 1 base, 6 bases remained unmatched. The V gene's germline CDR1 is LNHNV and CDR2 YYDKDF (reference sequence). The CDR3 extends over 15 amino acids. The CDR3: CATSGAGGIQETQYF. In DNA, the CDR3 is TGTGCCACCAGCGGGGCGGGGGGTATCCAAGAGACCCAGTACTTC.

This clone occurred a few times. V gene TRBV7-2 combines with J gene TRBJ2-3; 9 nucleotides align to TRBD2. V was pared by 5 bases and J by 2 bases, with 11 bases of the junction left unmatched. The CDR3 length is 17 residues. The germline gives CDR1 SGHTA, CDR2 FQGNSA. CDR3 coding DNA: TGTGCCAGCAGCCATAAGGGTCTAGCGGGAATCACAGATACGCAGTATTTT. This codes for CASSHKGLAGITDTQYF.

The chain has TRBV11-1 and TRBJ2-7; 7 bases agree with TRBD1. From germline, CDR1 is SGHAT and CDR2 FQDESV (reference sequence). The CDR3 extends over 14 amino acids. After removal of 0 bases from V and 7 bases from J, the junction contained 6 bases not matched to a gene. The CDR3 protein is CASSLATGVWEQYF. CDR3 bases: TGTGCCAGCAGCTTAGCTACAGGGGTCTGGGAGCAGTACTTC.

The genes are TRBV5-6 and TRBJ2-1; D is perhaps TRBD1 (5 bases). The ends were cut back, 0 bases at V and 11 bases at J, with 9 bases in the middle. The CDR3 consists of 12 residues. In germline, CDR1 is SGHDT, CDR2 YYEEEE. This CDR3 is CASSLGGHQQFF. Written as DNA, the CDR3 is TGTGCCAGCAGCTTGGGAGGACACCAGCAGTTCTTC.

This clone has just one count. CDR3 sequence: CASGQGAAYGYTF. The CDR3 DNA reads TGTGCCAGTGGACAGGGGGCGGCCTATGGCTACACCTTC. This chain joins TRBV7-2 and TRBJ1-2; 11 nucleotides match TRBD1. This CDR3 has 13 residues. The J segment lost 4 bases and the V segment lost 9 bases, leaving 4 bases of the junction unmatched. The germline V gene has CDR1 SGHTA and CDR2 FQGNSA. Variable domain in full (rest from reference TRBV7-2 and TRBJ1-2): GAGVSQSPSNKVTEKGKDVELRCDPISGHTALYWYRQSLGQGLEFLIYFQGNSAPDKSGLPSDRFSAERTGGSVSTLTIQRTQQEDSAVYLCASGQGAAYGYTFGSGTRLTVV.

The CDR3 loop is CASSFRGESSYEQYF. CDR3 nucleotides: TGTGCCAGCAGTTTTCGGGGGGAGAGCTCCTACGAGCAGTACTTC. The chain couples TRBV28 to TRBJ2-7; 7 nucleotides align to TRBD2. The CDR3 is 15 amino acids. Trimming removed 3 bases from V and 0 bases from J; junction bases left unmatched: 5. Germline V lookup: CDR1 MDHEN, CDR2 SYDVKM.

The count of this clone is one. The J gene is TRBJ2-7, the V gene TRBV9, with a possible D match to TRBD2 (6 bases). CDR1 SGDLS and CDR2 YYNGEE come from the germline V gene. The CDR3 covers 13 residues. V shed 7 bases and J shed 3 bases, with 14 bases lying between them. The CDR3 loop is CASSWGDHYEQYF. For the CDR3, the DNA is TGTGCCAGCTCATGGGGGGACCACTACGAGCAGTACTTC.

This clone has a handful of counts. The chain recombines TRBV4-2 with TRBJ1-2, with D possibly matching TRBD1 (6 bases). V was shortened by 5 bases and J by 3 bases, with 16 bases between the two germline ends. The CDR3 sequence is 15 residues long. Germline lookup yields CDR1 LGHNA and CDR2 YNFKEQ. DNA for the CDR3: TGTGCCAGCAGCTTCTTACAGGGAAGGGACTATGGCTACACCTTC. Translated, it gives CASSFLQGRDYGYTF.

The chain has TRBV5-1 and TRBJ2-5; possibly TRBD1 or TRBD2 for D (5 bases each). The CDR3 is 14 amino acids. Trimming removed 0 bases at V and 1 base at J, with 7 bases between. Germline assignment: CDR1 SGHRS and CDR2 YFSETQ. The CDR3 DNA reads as TGCGCCAGCAGCTTGGGGGGGATCCAAGAGACCCAGTACTTC. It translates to CASSLGGIQETQYF.

The CDR3 DNA reads TGTGCCAGCAGTTTCGGCAGGTTAACCTACGAGCAGTACTTC. Its protein is CASSFGRLTYEQYF. The J gene is TRBJ2-7, the V gene TRBV28, with D unclear. V shed 3 bases and J shed 2 bases, with 11 bases lying between them. Germline V CDR1 and CDR2: MDHEN, SYDVKM. This CDR3 region has 14 residues.

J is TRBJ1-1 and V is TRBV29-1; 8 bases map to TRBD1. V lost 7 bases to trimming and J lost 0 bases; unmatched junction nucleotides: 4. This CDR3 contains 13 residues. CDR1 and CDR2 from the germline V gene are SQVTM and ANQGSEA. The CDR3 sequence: CSARTGLNTEAFF. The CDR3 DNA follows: TGCAGCGCCCGGACAGGGTTGAACACTGAAGCTTTCTTT.

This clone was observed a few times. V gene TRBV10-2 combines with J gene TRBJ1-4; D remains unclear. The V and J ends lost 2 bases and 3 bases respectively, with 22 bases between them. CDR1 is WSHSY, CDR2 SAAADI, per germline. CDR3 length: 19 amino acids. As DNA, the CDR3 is TGCGCCAGCAGTGAGGGTGCCTTGATTCCCCCCGGGGCTAATGAAAAACTGTTTTTT. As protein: CASSEGALIPPGANEKLFF.